This T cell receptor (beta chain) was sequenced for a study of regulatory T cells in long-lasting Graves disease. Study-wide points: Favored gene segments in persistent disease were TRBV28, TRBJ1-2 and TRBJ2-5.

The time point denotes: persistent/refractory GD, antithyroid drugs over 5 years with positive TRAb. PBMC-derived RNA was used for the TCR library. TCR beta libraries were built with iRepertoire HTBI primers and Arm-PCR of CDR3 regions. TCRdb independently ran MiXCR on the multiplex PCR reads; one entry per CDR3 protein. The profile shows approximately 400,000 distinct CDR3 sequences, around 22% of them singletons. The germline V gene encodes CDR1 DFQATT and CDR2 SNEGSKA (reference sequence). The CDR3 is 16 residues long. The V segment lost 2 bases and the J segment 3 bases; nucleotides outside the gene matches: 6. This clonotype has only a few counts. Its antigen is still unknown.

The V and J genes are TRBV20-1 and TRBJ1-5; TRBD1 aligns across 11 bases. The sequenced sample was peripheral blood mononuclear cells (PBMCs), obtained when the disease was refractory, from a patient treated with antithyroid drugs. This receptor was obtained from a female donor with Graves disease. CDR3 coding DNA: TGCAGTGCTAGACCGGGACAGGGGGTCCACAATCAGCCCCAGCATTTT. Translating it yields CSARPGQGVHNQPQHF.